The entry below gives a single T cell receptor (beta chain) sequence along with its context. Its antigen is still unknown. This sample is part of a study of T cell responses to AZD1222 COVID-19 vaccine. Study results and caveats: Nearly half of the spike-specific TCRs reportedly recognize variant regions that carry no mutations. Receipt of two AZD1222 doses was followed by a rise in Spike-specific TCR breadth and depth. Among vaccine-associated CD4 TCRs, coverage spanned spike, with dominance at 160-218 and 743-854. At baseline, just a handful of AZD1222 recipients tested seropositive.

The data were produced by immunoSEQ multiplex PCR, yet TCRdb's version contains in-frame clones alone and is incomplete. The sample lists 85,000 to 130,000 clones; around 91% were seen once. V lost 6 bases, J lost 4 bases, and 10 bases lay in between. The CDR3 length is 13 residues. This sample comprised peripheral blood, obtained 28 days after the second AZD1222 dose. The chain links TRBV12-3 or TRBV12-4 to TRBJ1-3, with D possibly being TRBD1 (5 bases). This TCR derives from an adult who received the AZD1222 COVID-19 vaccine. Written as DNA, the CDR3 is TGTGCCAGCAGCGGGAAGGGGGGAAACACCATATATTTT. Translating gives CASSGKGGNTIYF.